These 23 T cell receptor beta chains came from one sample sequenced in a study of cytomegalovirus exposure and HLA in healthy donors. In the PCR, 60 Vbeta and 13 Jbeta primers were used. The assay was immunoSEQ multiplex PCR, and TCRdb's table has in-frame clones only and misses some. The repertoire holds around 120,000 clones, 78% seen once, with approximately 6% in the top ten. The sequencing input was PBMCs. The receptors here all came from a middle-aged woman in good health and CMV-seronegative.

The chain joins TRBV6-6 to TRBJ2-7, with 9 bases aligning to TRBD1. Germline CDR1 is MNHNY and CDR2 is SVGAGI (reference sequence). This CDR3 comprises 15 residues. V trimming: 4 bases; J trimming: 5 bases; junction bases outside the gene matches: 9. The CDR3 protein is CASSLTVGQGDEQYF. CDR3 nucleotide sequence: TGTGCCAGCAGTTTAACCGTGGGACAGGGAGACGAGCAGTACTTC.

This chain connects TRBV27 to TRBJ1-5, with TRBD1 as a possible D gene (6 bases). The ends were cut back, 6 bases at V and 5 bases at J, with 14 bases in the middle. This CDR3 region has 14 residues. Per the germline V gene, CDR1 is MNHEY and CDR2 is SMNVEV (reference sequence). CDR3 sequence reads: CASRFLGADQPQHF. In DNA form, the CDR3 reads TGTGCCAGCAGGTTTTTGGGGGCTGATCAGCCCCAGCATTTT.

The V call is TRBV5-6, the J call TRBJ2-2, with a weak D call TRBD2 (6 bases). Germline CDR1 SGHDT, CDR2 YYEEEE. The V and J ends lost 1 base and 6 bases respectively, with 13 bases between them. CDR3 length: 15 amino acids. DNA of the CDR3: TGTGCCAGCAGCTTGCGGAGGGGCCAATCCGGGGAGCTGTTTTTT. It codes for CASSLRRGQSGELFF. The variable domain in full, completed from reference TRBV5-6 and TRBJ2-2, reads DAGVTQSPTHLIKTRGQQVTLRCSPKSGHDTVSWYQQALGQGPQFIFQYYEEEERQRGNFPDRFSGHQFPNYSSELNVNALLLGDSALYLCASSLRRGQSGELFFGEGSRLTVL.

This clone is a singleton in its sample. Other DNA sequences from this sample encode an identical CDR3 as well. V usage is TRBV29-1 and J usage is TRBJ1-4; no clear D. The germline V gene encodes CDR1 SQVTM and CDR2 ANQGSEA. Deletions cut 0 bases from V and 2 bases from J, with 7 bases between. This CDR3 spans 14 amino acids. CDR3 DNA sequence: TGCAGCGTTGAAGATACCGGGACTAATGAAAAACTGTTTTTT. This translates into CSVEDTGTNEKLFF.

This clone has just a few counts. The CDR3: CASSSPDRGPYEQYF. The CDR3, as DNA: TGTGCCAGCAGCTCACCGGACAGGGGGCCCTACGAGCAGTACTTC. This sequence joins TRBV5-6 and TRBJ2-7, with 11 bases fitting TRBD1. Germline trimming cut 3 bases from V and 2 bases from J; bases unmatched to any gene: 4. Germline V CDR1 and CDR2: SGHDT, YYEEEE. This CDR3 spans 15 amino acids.

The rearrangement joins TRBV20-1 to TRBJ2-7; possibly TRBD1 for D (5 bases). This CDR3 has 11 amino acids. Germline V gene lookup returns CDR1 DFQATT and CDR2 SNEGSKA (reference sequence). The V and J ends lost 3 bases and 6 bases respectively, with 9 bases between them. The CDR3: CSARQGAEQYF. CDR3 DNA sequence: TGCAGTGCTAGGCAAGGGGCCGAGCAGTACTTC.

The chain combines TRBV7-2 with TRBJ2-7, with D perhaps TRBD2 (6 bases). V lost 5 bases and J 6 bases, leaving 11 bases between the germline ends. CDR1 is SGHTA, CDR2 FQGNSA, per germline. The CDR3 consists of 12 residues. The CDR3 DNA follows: TGTGCCAGCAGCCCACAGGAGGGCGAGCAGTACTTC. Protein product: CASSPQEGEQYF.

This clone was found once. CDR3 residues: CASSEMGPNTDTQYF. The CDR3 coding sequence is TGTGCCAGCAGTGAAATGGGCCCCAACACAGATACGCAGTATTTT. V is TRBV6-1 and J is TRBJ2-3; D is unresolved. Germline CDR1 MNHNS, CDR2 SASEGT. V shed 2 bases and J shed 2 bases, with 11 bases lying between them. The length of the CDR3 is 15 residues.

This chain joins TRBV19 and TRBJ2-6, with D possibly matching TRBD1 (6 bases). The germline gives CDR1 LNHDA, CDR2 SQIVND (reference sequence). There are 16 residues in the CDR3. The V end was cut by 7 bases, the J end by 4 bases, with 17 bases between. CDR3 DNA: TGTGCCAGTACCCGGACAGCCCTAAGCGGGGCCAACGTCCTGACTTTC. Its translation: CASTRTALSGANVLTF.

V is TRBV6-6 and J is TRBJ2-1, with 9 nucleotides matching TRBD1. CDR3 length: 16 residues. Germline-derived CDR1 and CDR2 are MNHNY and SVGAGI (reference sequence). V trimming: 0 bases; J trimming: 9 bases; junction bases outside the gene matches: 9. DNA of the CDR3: TGTGCCAGCAGTTACTCGTCGACAGGGGGGAGTCGTGAGCAGTTCTTC. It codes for CASSYSSTGGSREQFF.

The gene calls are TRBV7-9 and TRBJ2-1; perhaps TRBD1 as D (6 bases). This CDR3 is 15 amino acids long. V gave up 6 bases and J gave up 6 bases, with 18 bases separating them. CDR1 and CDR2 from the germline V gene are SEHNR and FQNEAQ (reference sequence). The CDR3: CASSSTGPGINEQFF. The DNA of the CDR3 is TGTGCCAGCAGTTCCACAGGGCCGGGGATCAATGAGCAGTTCTTC.

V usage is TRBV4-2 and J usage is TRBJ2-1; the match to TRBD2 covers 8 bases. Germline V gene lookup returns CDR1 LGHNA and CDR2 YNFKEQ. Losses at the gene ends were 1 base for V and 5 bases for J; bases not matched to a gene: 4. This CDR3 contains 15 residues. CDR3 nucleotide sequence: TGTGCCAGCAGCCAAGCGGGAGGGCCCCACAATGAGCAGTTCTTC. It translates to CASSQAGGPHNEQFF.

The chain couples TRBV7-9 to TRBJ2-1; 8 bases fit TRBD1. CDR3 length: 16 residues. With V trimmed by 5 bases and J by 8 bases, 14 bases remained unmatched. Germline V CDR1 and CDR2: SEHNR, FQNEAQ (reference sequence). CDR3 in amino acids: CASSPNDRGVEYEQFF. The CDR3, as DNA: TGTGCCAGCAGCCCGAATGACAGGGGAGTTGAATATGAGCAGTTCTTC.

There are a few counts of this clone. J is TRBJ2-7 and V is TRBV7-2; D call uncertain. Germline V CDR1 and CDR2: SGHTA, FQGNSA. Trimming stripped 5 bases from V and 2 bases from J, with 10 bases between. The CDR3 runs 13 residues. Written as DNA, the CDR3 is TGTGCCAGCAGCCCAGCAGGTCCCTACGAGCAGTACTTC. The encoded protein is CASSPAGPYEQYF.

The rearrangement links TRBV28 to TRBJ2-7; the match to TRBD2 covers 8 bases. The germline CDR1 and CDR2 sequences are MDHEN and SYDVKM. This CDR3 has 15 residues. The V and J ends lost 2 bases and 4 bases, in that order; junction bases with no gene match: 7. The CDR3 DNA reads TGTGCCAGCAGTTTAACCGGGAGGGAGAATTACGAGCAGTACTTC. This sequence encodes CASSLTGRENYEQYF.

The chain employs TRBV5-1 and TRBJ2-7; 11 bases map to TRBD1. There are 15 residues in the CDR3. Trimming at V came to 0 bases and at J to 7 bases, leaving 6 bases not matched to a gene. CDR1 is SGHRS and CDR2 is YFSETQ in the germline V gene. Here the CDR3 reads CASSLVSGTGGEQYF. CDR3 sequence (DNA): TGCGCCAGCAGCTTGGTTAGTGGGACAGGGGGTGAGCAGTACTTC.

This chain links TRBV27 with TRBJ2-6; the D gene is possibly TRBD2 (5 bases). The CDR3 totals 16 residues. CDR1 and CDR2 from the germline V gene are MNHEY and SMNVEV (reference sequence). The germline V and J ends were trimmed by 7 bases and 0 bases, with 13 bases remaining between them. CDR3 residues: CASNERGDSGANVLTF. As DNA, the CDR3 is TGTGCCAGCAACGAACGGGGAGACTCTGGGGCCAACGTCCTGACTTTC.

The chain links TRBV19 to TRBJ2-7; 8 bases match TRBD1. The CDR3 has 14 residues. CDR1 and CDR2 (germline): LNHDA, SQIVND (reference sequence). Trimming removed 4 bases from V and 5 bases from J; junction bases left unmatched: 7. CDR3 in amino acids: CASSKDRDGDEQYF. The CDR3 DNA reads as TGTGCCAGTAGTAAGGACAGGGATGGCGACGAGCAGTACTTC.

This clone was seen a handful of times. The CDR3 sequence is CASSRQGGSYEQYF. CDR3 DNA: TGTGCCAGCAGCCGACAGGGTGGTTCCTACGAGCAGTACTTC. This sequence joins TRBV5-5 and TRBJ2-7; 7 nucleotides align to TRBD1. The CDR3 runs 14 residues. The V gene's germline CDR1 is SGHKS and CDR2 YYEKEE (reference sequence). V trimming: 4 bases; J trimming: 1 base; junction bases outside the gene matches: 5.

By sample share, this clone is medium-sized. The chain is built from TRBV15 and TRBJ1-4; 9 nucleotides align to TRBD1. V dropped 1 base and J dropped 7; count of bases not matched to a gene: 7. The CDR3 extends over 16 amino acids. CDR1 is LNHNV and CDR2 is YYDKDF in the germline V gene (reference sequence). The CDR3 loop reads CATSRGSGTGTEKLFF. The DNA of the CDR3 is TGTGCCACCAGCAGAGGTTCCGGGACAGGGACTGAAAAACTGTTTTTT.

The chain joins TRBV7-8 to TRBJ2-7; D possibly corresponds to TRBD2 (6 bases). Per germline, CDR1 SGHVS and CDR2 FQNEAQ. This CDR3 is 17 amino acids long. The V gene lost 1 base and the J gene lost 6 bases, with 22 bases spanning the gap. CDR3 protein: CASSLVAASAFLVEQYF. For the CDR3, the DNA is TGTGCCAGCAGCTTAGTAGCGGCTAGCGCCTTTCTTGTCGAGCAGTACTTC.

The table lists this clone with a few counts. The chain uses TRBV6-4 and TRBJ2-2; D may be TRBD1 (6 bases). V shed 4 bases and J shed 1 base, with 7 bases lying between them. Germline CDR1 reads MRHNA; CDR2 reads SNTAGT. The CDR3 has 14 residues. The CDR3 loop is CASSAGQNTGELFF. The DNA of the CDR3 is TGTGCCAGCAGTGCGGGACAGAACACCGGGGAGCTGTTTTTT.

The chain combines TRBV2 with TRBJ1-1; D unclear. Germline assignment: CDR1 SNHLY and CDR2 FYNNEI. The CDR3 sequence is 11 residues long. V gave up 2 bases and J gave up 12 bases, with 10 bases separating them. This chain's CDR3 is CASSEYEGTFF. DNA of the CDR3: TGTGCCAGCAGTGAATATGAGGGAACTTTCTTT.